This T cell receptor beta chain was sequenced for a study of regulatory T cells in long-lasting Graves disease (dated by TCRdb to about 2021). In the study overall: Persistent Graves' disease was defined as persistently positive TSH receptor autoantibodies together with antithyroid drug treatment for over 5 years. Peripheral blood TCR sequencing and RNA sequencing compared persistent Graves' disease patients with newly diagnosed Graves' disease patients. A total of around 35 samples underwent TCR sequencing, from roughly 13 patients with persistent Graves' disease and approximately 20 patients with newly diagnosed Graves' disease. In the clinical cohort, patients with persistent Graves' disease had used antithyroid drugs for an average of around 9.9 years. The study was conducted in China and was registered as a clinical trial.

Including the terminal cysteine and phenylalanine, the CDR3 comprises 15 residues. Only the CDR3 DNA stays, 45 bases, in frame from base 1. Trimming removed 3 bases from V and 8 bases from J, leaving 19 bases between the germline ends. For CDR1 and CDR2, the germline V gene (reference sequence) lists DFQATT and SNEGSKA. Libraries were constructed by multiplex PCR. Sequencing relied on an Illumina HiSeq 4000. CDR3 regions were amplified by Arm-PCR with iRepertoire HTBI primers to construct TCR beta libraries. Gel purification was performed on PCR products prior to sequencing. Processing in the source paper ran as follows. A total of around 66 TRBV and some 15 TRBJ segments were identified across samples and were used for gene usage analysis of CDR3 amino acid clonotypes. COPE and FqMerger were used to merge filtered high-quality paired reads into contigs. BLAST was used to align contigs to the IMGT TRBV, TRBD and TRBJ reference genes, and CDR3 was defined following IMGT. Any clonotype with a frequency above 0.1% was classified as a highly expanded clone. Shannon entropy served as the measure of repertoire diversity, while the Gini coefficient captured V-J evenness. Public clonotypes were defined as clonotypes shared by more than one individual. In TCRdb, the public reads were trimmed at Q25 with fastp and aligned with MiXCR, with productive beta chains retained. Each CDR3 protein gets just one entry, which takes the most common genes and DNA from the rows behind it. What appears here as the V and J calls and clone size reflects TCRdb's work, not the paper's. In this sample the table shows roughly 400,000 distinct CDR3 sequences, roughly a fifth of which occur a single time. The ten largest clones represent 13% to 15% of the sample.

On this clonotype: Its antigen is unknown. Base qualities were left out, and no much larger clone turns up one base away.

The time point label for this specimen denotes: persistent/refractory GD, antithyroid drugs over 5 years with positive TRAb. For both TCR sequencing and RNA sequencing, RNA was extracted from PBMCs in TRIzol. The diagnosis of Graves' disease was made according to American Thyroid Association guidelines. Patients for the study were recruited at an endocrinology department in Xi'an, China. Each patient gave about 10 milliliters of peripheral blood, collected in an EDTA anticoagulant tube. Ficoll Paque Plus density gradient separation was used to isolate PBMCs, and no further T cell sorting was done. An Agilent 2100 Bioanalyzer and agarose gel were used to assess RNA quality, and a NanoDrop 2000 was used to measure RNA concentration. The research as a whole found: A larger number of public clonotypes was shared among persistent patients (about 2,700) than among newly diagnosed patients (around 970). Preferential use of TRBV28, TRBJ1-2 and TRBJ2-5 was observed in persistent disease, whereas TRBV20-1 and TRBJ2-1 were favored in newly diagnosed disease. Peripheral blood alone was examined, since thyroid tissue, which constituted the primary lesion, could not be accessed. Persistent Graves' disease patients showed lower TCR Shannon entropy and fewer highly expanded clones than newly diagnosed patients, suggesting clonal expansion. Sequencing and analysis were restricted to the TCR beta chain. The authors acknowledged the small sample size as a limitation that may reduce accuracy.

The rearrangement combines TRBV20-1 with TRBJ1-4, with no confidently assigned D gene. The sequencing here drew on peripheral blood mononuclear cells (PBMCs), taken when the disease was refractory, from a patient treated with antithyroid drugs. The receptor's source is a female donor with Graves disease. The nucleotides are TGCAGTGCTAGCGGACCGGCAGGACGGGAAGAAAAACTGTTTTTT. Its coded protein is CSASGPAGREEKLFF.